A single sample is the source of the 22 T cell receptor beta chains below, sequenced in a study of shared clonotypes between healthy human individuals (dated by TCRdb to the early 2020s). The method was the immunoSEQ multiplex PCR assay. TCRdb carries this immuneACCESS record with in-frame sequences only. Its versions omit some clonotypes, under half of them owing to an unresolved V gene in the studies checked, with the rest unexplained. The sample table holds approximately 1.5 million clones, of which 95% to 99% were seen once. The top ten clonotypes cover 0.4% to 0.45% of the sample. Sequenced input: naive CD4+ T cells sorted from blood. The sample's cell subset or site label, in plain terms: CD45RA+ positively selected. These receptors came from a man younger than 40 in good health.

This clone has a single count. In DNA form, the CDR3 reads TGTGCCAGCAGCCCCATGCGGATAGCCAAAAACATTCAGTACTTC. This encodes CASSPMRIAKNIQYF. This chain connects TRBV7-8 to TRBJ2-4; no clear D gene. Germline V gene lookup returns CDR1 SGHVS and CDR2 FQNEAQ. V dropped 5 bases and J dropped 0 bases, with 11 bases sitting between them. The CDR3 length is 15 residues.

The chain combines TRBV5-4 with TRBJ2-7; 11 bases line up with TRBD2. The CDR3 runs to 14 residues. Germline CDR1 reads SGHNT; CDR2 reads YYREEE (reference sequence). Trimming removed 7 bases from V and 4 bases from J; junction bases left unmatched: 7. The CDR3 spells CASRPGTSGYEQYF. The CDR3 nucleotides are TGTGCCAGCCGTCCTGGGACTAGCGGTTACGAGCAGTACTTC.

The chain links TRBV11-2 to TRBJ2-7, with D maybe TRBD2 (5 bases). Germline values: CDR1 SGHAT, CDR2 FQNNGV. The CDR3 is made up of 13 amino acids. V lost 5 bases, J lost 1 base, and 9 bases lay in between. The CDR3 spells CASSRTGSYEQYF. CDR3 coding DNA: TGTGCCAGCAGCAGGACTGGGTCCTACGAGCAGTACTTC.

The chain combines TRBV2 with TRBJ1-2, with D uncertain. The CDR3 is 17 residues long. The V and J ends lost 2 bases and 4 bases respectively, with 20 bases between them. Germline loops: CDR1 SNHLY, CDR2 FYNNEI. CDR3 sequence reads: CASSEFGRRNYLYGYTF. The CDR3 region has the DNA TGTGCCAGCAGTGAATTTGGTCGCAGGAACTACCTCTATGGCTACACCTTC.

The chain employs TRBV9 and TRBJ2-1, with no clear D. Germline CDR1 SGDLS, CDR2 YYNGEE. The ends were cut back, 3 bases at V and 4 bases at J, with 14 bases in the middle. This CDR3 spans 15 amino acids. CDR3 sequence reads: CASSASSRQYNEQFF. In nucleotides, the CDR3 is TGTGCCAGCAGCGCGTCCTCACGCCAATACAATGAGCAGTTCTTC.

The chain recombines TRBV6-5 with TRBJ1-2, with 7 bases lining up with TRBD1. Trimming took 2 bases from V and 7 from J; bases not matched to a gene: 7. This CDR3 is 14 amino acids long. CDR1 is MNHEY, CDR2 SVGAGI, per germline. Here the CDR3 DNA reads TGTGCCAGCAGTTACCATACAGGGGAAGTTGGCTACACCTTC. Residues: CASSYHTGEVGYTF.

V usage is TRBV18 and J usage is TRBJ2-5, with TRBD1 as a possible D gene (5 bases). The germline gives CDR1 KGHSH, CDR2 LQKENI. Trimming removed 3 bases at V and 7 bases at J, with 15 bases between. This CDR3 region has 14 residues. CDR3 DNA: TGTGCCAGCTCACCCATCGACAGATTCGGGACCCAGTACTTC. Its protein product is CASSPIDRFGTQYF.

The chain carries TRBV5-1 and TRBJ1-2; 8 bases line up with TRBD1. The J segment lost 6 bases and the V segment lost 4 bases, leaving 8 bases of the junction unmatched. The CDR3 totals 14 residues. Germline V lookup: CDR1 SGHRS, CDR2 YFSETQ. Written as DNA, the CDR3 is TGCGCCAGCAGCCAAAACAGGGGGGATCATGGCTACACCTTC. Encoded protein: CASSQNRGDHGYTF.

CDR3 in amino acids: CASSLRTSGATDTQYF. DNA for the CDR3: TGTGCCAGCAGCTTAAGGACTAGCGGAGCAACAGATACGCAGTATTTT. The chain links TRBV11-2 to TRBJ2-3, with 10 bases that match TRBD2. Germline CDR1 SGHAT, CDR2 FQNNGV. The CDR3 consists of 16 residues. J was trimmed by 3 bases and V by 2 bases; bases with no gene match: 5.

The chain has TRBV6-1 and TRBJ1-4; D is perhaps TRBD1 (5 bases). The CDR3 totals 15 residues. CDR1 and CDR2 from the germline V gene are MNHNS and SASEGT. The germline V and J ends were trimmed by 7 bases and 2 bases, with 14 bases remaining between them. The CDR3 nucleotides read TGTGCCAGCACCCGACAGTTCTCTACTAATGAAAAACTGTTTTTT. Encoded protein: CASTRQFSTNEKLFF.

The rearrangement uses TRBV28 and TRBJ1-1; D call uncertain. Trimming pared 7 bases from V and 5 bases from J, leaving 17 bases between. Germline CDR1 is MDHEN and CDR2 is SYDVKM. This CDR3 spans 14 amino acids. The CDR3, as DNA: TGTGCCAGCATAGGCAGCCAACACTATACTGAAGCTTTCTTT. It yields the protein CASIGSQHYTEAFF.

CDR3 sequence reads: CAGSTSGEQYF. The CDR3 DNA sequence: TGTGCCGGTTCTACTAGCGGCGAGCAGTACTTC. The genes are TRBV2 and TRBJ2-7; the match to TRBD2 covers 8 bases. The germline CDR1 and CDR2 sequences are SNHLY and FYNNEI. V dropped 11 bases and J dropped 6; count of bases not matched to a gene: 6. This CDR3 contains 11 residues.

Comments on this clone: Other nucleotide sequences from this sample produce the same CDR3. V usage is TRBV28 and J usage is TRBJ2-7; the D gene is possibly TRBD2 (5 bases). There are 13 residues in the CDR3. Germline V lookup: CDR1 MDHEN, CDR2 SYDVKM. V lost 2 bases and J 4 bases, leaving 9 bases between the germline ends. CDR3: CASSLGGVYEQYF. In DNA, the CDR3 is TGTGCCAGCAGTTTAGGAGGTGTATACGAGCAGTACTTC. The full variable domain, rest sourced from reference TRBV28 and TRBJ2-7, is DVKVTQSSRYLVKRTGEKVFLECVQDMDHENMFWYRQDPGLGLRLIYFSYDVKMKEKGDIPEGYSVSREKKERFSLILESASTNQTSMYLCASSLGGVYEQYFGPGTRLTVT.

About this clone: The sample holds other DNA sequences that translate to the same CDR3. This chain links TRBV7-8 with TRBJ2-3; D remains ambiguous. Germline loops: CDR1 SGHVS, CDR2 FQNEAQ. V was cut by 1 base and J by 5 bases, with 4 bases left in between. The CDR3 consists of 12 residues. DNA of the CDR3: TGTGCCAGCAGCTTAGTAGGAGATACGCAGTATTTT. As protein: CASSLVGDTQYF.

The rearrangement joins TRBV27 to TRBJ1-4; a possible D gene is TRBD1 (6 bases). This CDR3 comprises 15 residues. Germline CDR1 reads MNHEY; CDR2 reads SMNVEV (reference sequence). Trimming left V 2 bases short and J 5 bases short, with 12 bases between. CDR3 in DNA: TGTGCCAGCAGTTTAACGCGGCAGGGGAATGAAAAACTGTTTTTT. This gives the protein CASSLTRQGNEKLFF.

V is TRBV18 and J is TRBJ1-1; D might be TRBD1 (5 bases). Trimming took 0 bases from V and 3 from J, leaving 8 bases between them. Germline assignment: CDR1 KGHSH and CDR2 LQKENI. The CDR3 has 14 residues. CDR3 sequence reads: CASSPPGVDTEAFF. CDR3 nucleotides: TGTGCCAGCTCACCACCAGGGGTGGACACTGAAGCTTTCTTT.

The chain links TRBV9 to TRBJ2-7; no clear D. Germline V gene lookup returns CDR1 SGDLS and CDR2 YYNGEE. This CDR3 has 15 residues. V gave up 4 bases and J gave up 3 bases, with 17 bases separating them. The CDR3 here is CASSKGPDRLYEQYF. CDR3 bases: TGTGCCAGCAGCAAAGGACCCGATCGGCTCTACGAGCAGTACTTC.

J is TRBJ2-1 and V is TRBV9, with D possibly matching TRBD2 (5 bases). CDR1 and CDR2 from the germline V gene are SGDLS and YYNGEE. CDR3 length equals 14 residues. Trimming cost V 0 bases and J 2 bases, with 6 bases left between them. CDR3 coding DNA: TGTGCCAGCAGCGTAGAACTAGCCTACAATGAGCAGTTCTTC. It codes for CASSVELAYNEQFF.

The chain carries TRBV2 and TRBJ1-5; weak D call: TRBD1 (5 bases). Trimming removed 6 bases at V and 2 bases at J, with 11 bases between. The CDR3 totals 14 residues. The germline CDR1 and CDR2 sequences are SNHLY and FYNNEI. CDR3 region: CASSNSGGNQPQHF. The CDR3 DNA is TGTGCCAGCAGCAACTCGGGGGGCAATCAGCCCCAGCATTTT.

Notes on this clone: The same CDR3 is also encoded by other DNA sequences in this sample. In nucleotides, the CDR3 is TGTGCCAGCAGGAGCGGGCCGGAAGCTTTCTTT. Protein product: CASRSGPEAFF. The chain couples TRBV28 to TRBJ1-1; D unresolved. Germline assignment: CDR1 MDHEN and CDR2 SYDVKM. The CDR3 is 11 amino acids. V shed 6 bases and J shed 8 bases, with 10 bases lying between them.

The chain has TRBV7-7 and TRBJ1-4, with unresolved D. The V and J ends lost 5 bases and 4 bases respectively, with 14 bases between them. The CDR3 runs to 15 residues. Germline loops: CDR1 SSHAT, CDR2 FNYEAQ (reference sequence). The CDR3 loop is CASSQLPRGNEKLFF. CDR3 bases: TGTGCCAGCAGCCAATTACCTCGGGGTAATGAAAAACTGTTTTTT.

This clone was detected only once. The V and J genes are TRBV6-1 and TRBJ2-1, with 11 positions matching TRBD2. Germline V CDR1 and CDR2: MNHNS, SASEGT. V was pared by 6 bases and J by 8 bases, with 9 bases of the junction left unmatched. The CDR3 contains 15 residues. The CDR3 is CASRIAGGPSDEQFF. The CDR3 DNA reads as TGTGCCAGCAGAATAGCGGGAGGGCCCTCGGATGAGCAGTTCTTC.